These 14 T cell receptor beta chains were all obtained from the same sample, sequenced in a study of regulatory T cells in long-lasting Graves disease (TCRdb year 2021). Sample time point, as interpreted from the label and publication: newly diagnosed GD, antithyroid drugs for less than 3 months. For both TCR sequencing and RNA sequencing, RNA was extracted from PBMCs using TRIzol. Library creation used multiplex PCR. Reads for this sample came from an Illumina HiSeq 4000. To build TCR beta libraries, CDR3 regions were amplified by Arm-PCR using iRepertoire HTBI primers. In TCRdb, the public reads were trimmed at Q25 with fastp and aligned with MiXCR, with productive beta chains retained. Merged by CDR3 protein, the rows form single entries marked with the most common genes and DNA. Here the sample has about 310,000 distinct CDR3 sequences; about 18% occur a single time. The ten largest clones capture around 36% of the sample.

Sequenced material: peripheral blood mononuclear cells (PBMCs), taken at new diagnosis, from a patient treated with antithyroid drugs. These receptors were collected from a female donor with Graves disease.

This clonotype was found many times. The CDR3 spells CASSFGRIATDTQYF. The CDR3 region has the DNA TGTGCCAGCAGCTTTGGGCGTATAGCGACAGATACGCAGTATTTT. V is TRBV7-6 and J is TRBJ2-3; possible D gene TRBD2, 5 bases. CDR3 length: 15 amino acids. The V gene's germline CDR1 is SGHVS and CDR2 FNYEAQ. Trimming took off 3 bases at V and 3 bases at J, with 13 bases between the two ends.

In this sample, this clonotype turned up a few times. A much larger clone differs from this one at a single base, so this may be a read error. The chain links TRBV10-3 to TRBJ1-3; TRBD1 is a possible D gene (6 bases). Trimming left V 0 bases short and J 2 bases short, with 14 bases between. The germline V gene has CDR1 ENHRY and CDR2 SYGVKD. The CDR3 is made up of 17 amino acids. This CDR3 reads CAISESTRGFPGNTIYF. The DNA of the CDR3 is TGTGCCATCAGTGAGTCGACGAGGGGGTTTCCTGGAAACACCATATATTTT.

This clonotype was counted a few times. The chain employs TRBV14 and TRBJ1-4; D not certain. Trimming took off 1 base at V and 3 bases at J, with 9 bases between the two ends. Germline V gene data show CDR1 as SGHDN and CDR2 as FVKESK. The CDR3 totals 15 residues. The CDR3 is CASSQGVYANEKLFF. The CDR3 nucleotides read TGTGCCAGCAGCCAAGGTGTTTACGCTAATGAAAAACTGTTTTTT.

The table lists this clonotype with many counts. The V gene is TRBV28, the J gene TRBJ2-7; D uncertain. The germline V gene has CDR1 MDHEN and CDR2 SYDVKM. Deletions cut 3 bases from V and 2 bases from J, with 14 bases between. This CDR3 is 15 amino acids long. CDR3 region: CASSFLQDGAYEQYF. The CDR3 DNA reads as TGTGCCAGCAGTTTCCTCCAGGATGGCGCCTACGAGCAGTACTTC.

There are many counts of this clonotype. The junction shows a germline mismatch at one end, possibly a read error. Written as DNA, the CDR3 is TGTGCCAGCAGCCAAGAGACAGGCCAAGAGACTCAGTACTTC. Translation gives CASSQETGQETQYF. The V and J genes are TRBV3-1 and TRBJ2-5, with D perhaps matching TRBD1 (6 bases). CDR1 LGHDT and CDR2 YNNKEL come from the germline V gene (reference sequence). The CDR3 sequence is 14 residues long.

In its sample, this clonotype was seen many times. The rearrangement uses TRBV5-1 and TRBJ2-2; no definite D call. V lost 3 bases and J 7 bases, leaving 4 bases between the germline ends. The CDR3 runs to 11 residues. CDR1 and CDR2 (germline): SGHRS, YFSETQ. In nucleotides, the CDR3 is TGCGCCAGCAGCTCGCACGGGGAGCTGTTTTTT. It is translated as CASSSHGELFF. Variable domain in full (rest from reference TRBV5-1 and TRBJ2-2): KAGVTQTPRYLIKTRGQQVTLSCSPISGHRSVSWYQQTPGQGLQFLFEYFSETQRNKGNFPGRFSGRQFSNSRSEMNVSTLELGDSALYLCASSSHGELFFGEGSRLTVL.

This clonotype was counted many times. The chain joins TRBV3-1 to TRBJ2-5, with D possibly called TRBD1 or TRBD2 (7 bases each). This CDR3 has 17 amino acids. CDR1 is LGHDT and CDR2 is YNNKEL in the germline V gene (reference sequence). Trimming took off 2 bases at V and 5 bases at J, with 21 bases between the two ends. The CDR3 protein is CASSQSRRQGGRETQYF. The DNA of the CDR3 is TGTGCCAGCAGCCAAAGTCGGAGACAGGGAGGGCGGGAGACCCAGTACTTC.

Comment on this clonotype: This could be a read error, since a much larger clone is one nucleotide away. The rearrangement links TRBV12-3 or TRBV12-4 to TRBJ2-3; D possibly corresponds to TRBD2 (6 bases). V gave up 5 bases and J gave up 2 bases, with 14 bases separating them. The CDR3 totals 15 residues. This CDR3 is CASSARGTLTDTQYF. CDR3 DNA sequence: TGTGCCAGCAGTGCACGGGGGACCCTCACAGATACGCAGTATTTT.

This clonotype was seen ten or more times. The V call is TRBV12-5, the J call TRBJ1-2, with D perhaps TRBD1 (6 bases). V was trimmed by 4 bases and J by 6 bases, leaving 15 bases between them. The CDR3 extends over 14 amino acids. Germline lookup yields CDR1 LGHNT and CDR2 FRNRAP. DNA of the CDR3: TGTGCTAGTGGTTCTGTAGACAGGTTCGATGGCTACACCTTC. Translated: CASGSVDRFDGYTF.

Notes on this clonotype: A much bigger clone sits one base away, suggesting this may be a read error. In DNA, the CDR3 is TGTGCCAGCAGCTTAGACCCGGCAGGCACAGATACGCAGCATTTT. Residues: CASSLDPAGTDTQHF. This chain connects TRBV7-6 to TRBJ2-3; D is ambiguous. The J call may be incorrect, as the DNA end agrees better with TRBJ1-5. The CDR3 covers 15 residues. Germline V lookup: CDR1 SGHVS, CDR2 FNYEAQ.

This clonotype was detected a few times. Given a much more abundant clone one base away, this may be a read error. The V call is TRBV27, the J call TRBJ1-1; a possible D gene is TRBD1 (5 bases). V lost 2 bases and J 6 bases, leaving 13 bases between the germline ends. The germline V gene has CDR1 MNHEY and CDR2 SMNVEV (reference sequence). The CDR3 loop spans 14 amino acids. The CDR3, as DNA: TGTGCCAGCAGTTTAGCAGGGAGAGGAGCTGAAGCTTTCTTT. It encodes CASSLAGRGAEAFF.

There are many counts of this clonotype. The genes are TRBV28 and TRBJ2-7; D is undetermined. The CDR3 covers 16 residues. Trimming took off 4 bases at V and 4 bases at J, with 20 bases between the two ends. CDR1 MDHEN and CDR2 SYDVKM come from the germline V gene. The CDR3 region has the DNA TGTGCCAGCAGTTGGAAGCCGGGCCTAGTAAATTACGAGCAGTACTTC. It translates to CASSWKPGLVNYEQYF.

This clonotype was seen at least ten times. The chain joins TRBV28 to TRBJ2-1; possibly TRBD1 or TRBD2 for D (6 bases each). The V gene lost 7 bases and the J gene lost 7 bases, with 17 bases spanning the gap. Germline V gene sequence: CDR1 MDHEN, CDR2 SYDVKM. The CDR3 is 14 amino acids. In DNA form, the CDR3 reads TGTGCCAGCACCCTTCAAAGGGGGGTAAATGAGCAGTTCTTC. As protein: CASTLQRGVNEQFF.

This clonotype was counted between two and nine times. V usage is TRBV9 and J usage is TRBJ1-2; D is uncertain. This CDR3 spans 15 amino acids. V was pared by 0 bases and J by 3 bases, with 12 bases between. Per germline, CDR1 SGDLS and CDR2 YYNGEE. CDR3 coding DNA: TGTGCCAGCAGCGTAGTGGATCAGGTACACTATGGCTACACCTTC. This gives the protein CASSVVDQVHYGYTF.